This TCR beta chain was sequenced during a study of T cells after yellow fever vaccination. On the study more broadly: Each low-cell-number fraction was prepared by means of SMART-Seq v4 Ultra Low Input.

The sample holds many counts of this clonotype. Researchers made TCR cDNA using 5'RACE template switching, and this step added a universal primer site and UMIs. TCRdb reprocessed the 5' RACE reads with MiXCR, giving one entry per CDR3 protein. The sample consists of 68,000 or so distinct CDR3 sequences, over 6.5% of them appearing once. Per the germline V gene, CDR1 is SEHNR and CDR2 is FQNEAQ (reference sequence). The V gene end was trimmed by 7 bases and the J gene end by 7 bases; junction bases not matched to a gene: 7. CDR3 length: 13 residues. The sample here was CD8+ T cells sorted from PBMCs, taken roughly 45 days after the first yellow fever vaccination. This sequence originates from a man between 18 and 29 years old who received the YFV17D yellow fever vaccine. The chain links TRBV7-9 to TRBJ2-7, with 10 bases fitting TRBD1. The chain's CDR3 is CASTRQGAREQYF. The CDR3 DNA reads TGTGCCAGCACTCGACAGGGGGCGAGGGAGCAGTACTTC.